This record concerns one TCR beta chain sequence. The antigen remains unidentified. This entry belongs to a study of T cell responses to AZD1222 COVID-19 vaccine. General observations from the study: Rises in breadth and depth of Spike-specific TCRs came after two AZD1222 doses. Samples come after the peak T cell response, not at day 14.

The junction had 4 bases not matched to a gene; V was cut back by 0 bases and J by 4 bases. The CDR3 has 16 amino acids. Germline-derived CDR1 and CDR2 are SGDLS and YYNGEE. Using immunoSEQ multiplex PCR, the repertoire was profiled, and TCRdb retains in-frame clones only, with some absent. Here the sample spans roughly 60,000 clones, about 90% being singletons. This receptor was obtained from an adult in good health. V gene TRBV9 combines with J gene TRBJ2-2; TRBD2 matches 9 bases. Sequences were derived from peripheral blood, sampled on day 0 of AZD1222 vaccination. Here the CDR3 DNA reads TGTGCCAGCAGCGTAGGGCTAGCGGGGCGCACCGGGGAGCTGTTTTTT. It yields the protein CASSVGLAGRTGELFF.